Presented here are 20 T cell receptor beta chains from one specimen sequenced in a study of monozygotic twins with inflammatory bowel disease. After re-calling the 5' RACE reads, TCRdb lists one entry per CDR3 protein, DNA absent. The table lists approximately 150,000 distinct CDR3 sequences. Sequencing was carried out using blood. The origin of the receptors is a human donor with ulcerative colitis or Crohn's disease, or a healthy co-twin of an affected twin (not recorded which).

The CDR3 loop is CSVEVAGGSYNEQFF. The chain carries TRBV29-1 and TRBJ2-1; TCRdb reports TRBD2, a call that lacks DNA to check it against. CDR1 SQVTM and CDR2 ANQGSEA come from the germline V gene. This CDR3 spans 15 amino acids.

The V gene is TRBV12-3 or TRBV12-4, the J gene TRBJ1-1; the TCRdb call, TRBD1, lacks DNA for checking. The CDR3 covers 14 residues. CDR3: CASSPRSLGTEAFF.

The J gene is TRBJ2-3, the V gene TRBV20-1; TCRdb's assignment of TRBD2 cannot be checked, as there is no DNA. The CDR3 is 15 amino acids. From germline, CDR1 is DFQATT and CDR2 SNEGSKA (reference sequence). CDR3 protein: CSAQGLAGVSDTQYF.

The chain links TRBV5-1 to TRBJ2-7; the TCRdb D gene call, TRBD2, has no DNA to confirm it. The germline gives CDR1 SGHRS, CDR2 YFSETQ. This CDR3 contains 15 residues. The CDR3 spells CASNVAGGRTYEQYF.

V usage is TRBV5-4 and J usage is TRBJ2-2; TCRdb's assignment of TRBD2 cannot be checked, as there is no DNA. CDR1 is SGHNT, CDR2 YYREEE, per germline (reference sequence). This CDR3 is 16 amino acids long. The CDR3 sequence is CASSLDTSGLSGELFF. Together with reference TRBV5-4 and TRBJ2-2, the CDR3 gives the full variable domain: ETGVTQSPTHLIKTRGQQVTLRCSSQSGHNTVSWYQQALGQGPQFIFQYYREEENGRGNFPPRFSGLQFPNYSSELNVNALELDDSALYLCASSLDTSGLSGELFFGEGSRLTVL.

The chain employs TRBV29-1 and TRBJ2-7; TCRdb indicates TRBD1, and absent DNA this call remains unverified. The germline CDR1 and CDR2 sequences are SQVTM and ANQGSEA. The CDR3 length is 14 residues. The CDR3 sequence is CSVGGQGGSYEQYF.

The gene calls are TRBV2 and TRBJ2-7; TCRdb gives TRBD1 as the D gene, but with no DNA this cannot be confirmed. Germline CDR1 reads SNHLY; CDR2 reads FYNNEI. The CDR3 runs to 15 residues. CDR3 loop: CASSEGAVSSYEQYF.

The J gene is TRBJ2-1, the V gene TRBV7-2. This CDR3 contains 15 residues. Germline CDR1 SGHTA, CDR2 FQGNSA. CDR3: CASSLGGRSYNEQFF.

V gene TRBV28 combines with J gene TRBJ2-2; checking the TCRdb D call of TRBD2 is not possible without DNA. The CDR3 is 15 amino acids. The germline gives CDR1 MDHEN, CDR2 SYDVKM. This CDR3 reads CASLILAGAHGELFF.

The CDR3 loop is CASGPPGRGSNSPLHF. V and J are TRBV7-9 and TRBJ1-6; checking the TCRdb D call of TRBD1 is not possible without DNA. CDR3 length equals 16 residues. Germline V gene sequence: CDR1 SEHNR, CDR2 FQNEAQ (reference sequence).

The chain uses TRBV5-1 and TRBJ2-2; the D call from TCRdb, TRBD1, cannot be confirmed without DNA. This CDR3 is built from 18 residues. CDR1 is SGHRS and CDR2 is YFSETQ in the germline V gene. Here the CDR3 reads CASSLGPLEGTNTGELFF.

This chain links TRBV2 with TRBJ2-3; TCRdb calls TRBD2, which cannot be checked without DNA. In germline, CDR1 is SNHLY, CDR2 FYNNEI. This CDR3 is built from 15 residues. The CDR3 protein is CASSEDGEWADTQYF.

The CDR3 here is CASSRPASGRPTDTQYF. J is TRBJ2-3 and V is TRBV6-1; TCRdb picks TRBD2, but there is no DNA to check that call. Germline-derived CDR1 and CDR2 are MNHNS and SASEGT. There are 17 residues in the CDR3.

The chain is built from TRBV10-2 and TRBJ1-5; lacking DNA, the TRBD1 call made by TCRdb goes unchecked. CDR3 length: 16 amino acids. In germline, CDR1 is WSHSY, CDR2 SAAADI. The CDR3 protein is CASSESGGGVGLAQHF.

The rearrangement links TRBV5-1 to TRBJ2-2; TCRdb names TRBD1, which stays unverified in the absence of DNA. Germline CDR1 SGHRS, CDR2 YFSETQ. The CDR3 length is 15 residues. CDR3 loop: CASSLSGPGTGELFF.

This chain joins TRBV7-9 and TRBJ1-1; TCRdb returns TRBD1, unconfirmable since there is no DNA. The CDR3 covers 13 residues. CDR1 is SEHNR, CDR2 FQNEAQ, per germline (reference sequence). CDR3 protein: CASGRQGQTEAFF.

The gene calls are TRBV6-1 and TRBJ2-7. The germline V gene encodes CDR1 MNHNS and CDR2 SASEGT. This CDR3 region has 14 residues. CDR3 sequence reads: CASSEVYLIYEQYF.

The V call is TRBV14, the J call TRBJ2-1; absent DNA, TCRdb's TRBD1 call cannot be checked. The CDR3 runs 16 residues. Germline V gene sequence: CDR1 SGHDN, CDR2 FVKESK. The CDR3 loop is CASSLVGSPPRNEQFF.

The rearrangement links TRBV20-1 to TRBJ2-7; TCRdb selects TRBD1, and the lack of DNA leaves this call unchecked. The V gene's germline CDR1 is DFQATT and CDR2 SNEGSKA (reference sequence). CDR3 size: 15 residues. CDR3 residues: CSARPWTGFSYEQYF.

The J gene is TRBJ2-7, the V gene TRBV9. CDR1 is SGDLS and CDR2 is YYNGEE in the germline V gene. CDR3 size: 14 residues. The CDR3 sequence: CASTSSATSYEQYF.